This T cell receptor beta chain was identified during a study of siplizumab effects on memory and regulatory T cells. Here immunoSEQ multiplex PCR was the method, and the copy in TCRdb shows in-frame clones only, minus some. This repertoire shows 70,000 to 95,000 clones, about 87% found once; its top ten account for roughly 15%. CDR3 size: 12 residues. V gave up 2 bases and J gave up 0 bases, with 2 bases separating them. CDR1 ENHRY and CDR2 SYGVKD come from the germline V gene. Study-wide results and caveats: Alloreactive sequences traceable to unstimulated CD4+ memory cells were significantly reduced by siplizumab.

Details on this clone: Its cognate antigen is unknown.

Sequencing input: CD4+ T cells sorted from blood. This rearrangement joins TRBV10-3 to TRBJ2-7; no clear D. The sequence was obtained from a human donor in good health. The CDR3 sequence is CAISEASYEQYF. The CDR3 nucleotides read TGTGCCATCAGTGAGGCCTCCTACGAGCAGTACTTC.